The 9 T cell receptor beta chains below were found in one sample sequenced in a study of shared clonotypes between healthy human individuals. CD45RO-negative cells were positively selected for CCR7, leaving out terminally differentiated effector memory CD45RA+ cells. Profiled with immunoSEQ multiplex PCR; TCRdb holds only in-frame clones, not every one. The sample includes about 2 million clones, approximately 94% of them seen just once. What was sequenced was naive CD8+ T cells sorted from blood. Receptors originate from a young man in good health.

V usage is TRBV4-1 and J usage is TRBJ2-5; TRBD1 matches at 8 bases. Germline-derived CDR1 and CDR2 are MGHRA and YSYEKL. V lost 0 bases to trimming and J lost 4 bases; unmatched junction nucleotides: 7. CDR3 length equals 16 residues. DNA for the CDR3: TGCGCCAGCAGCCAAGAAATAGCAGGGGGCACAGAGACCCAGTACTTC. It codes for CASSQEIAGGTETQYF.

This clone came up once. CDR3 region: CASSVEGSGGLNTGELFF. CDR3 coding DNA: TGTGCCAGCAGCGTAGAGGGTAGCGGGGGCTTGAACACCGGGGAGCTGTTTTTT. The chain employs TRBV9 and TRBJ2-2, with 9 bases aligning to TRBD2. There are 18 residues in the CDR3. Germline trimming cut 0 bases from V and 1 base from J; bases unmatched to any gene: 7. Germline lookup yields CDR1 SGDLS and CDR2 YYNGEE.

The gene calls are TRBV9 and TRBJ2-7, with D tentatively TRBD1 or TRBD2 (5 bases each). Germline V CDR1 and CDR2: SGDLS, YYNGEE. Trimming cost V 0 bases and J 1 base, with 17 bases left between them. The CDR3 length is 17 residues. The CDR3 DNA reads TGTGCCAGCAGCGTAGATGACGGGACCGTTACTTCCTACGAGCAGTACTTC. It codes for CASSVDDGTVTSYEQYF.

The count of this clone is one. The gene calls are TRBV4-3 and TRBJ1-1, with D hard to call. The germline V and J ends were trimmed by 3 bases and 6 bases, with 11 bases remaining between them. Germline V gene data show CDR1 as LGHNA and CDR2 as YSLEER. The length of the CDR3 is 13 residues. The CDR3, as DNA: TGCGCCAGCAGCCATTTCCTGATGGCTGAAGCTTTCTTT. It is translated as CASSHFLMAEAFF.

This clone turned up a few times. This chain uses TRBV5-4 with TRBJ2-2, with D possibly TRBD1 on 6 matching bases. The V end lost 4 bases, the J end lost 4 bases, and 14 bases lay between the germline ends. Germline V gene data show CDR1 as SGHNT and CDR2 as YYREEE (reference sequence). This CDR3 has 15 residues. CDR3 residues: CASSTGTSGTGELFF. The CDR3 DNA reads as TGTGCCAGCAGCACAGGGACATCTGGCACCGGGGAGCTGTTTTTT. The whole variable domain, filled in from reference TRBV5-4 and TRBJ2-2, reads ETGVTQSPTHLIKTRGQQVTLRCSSQSGHNTVSWYQQALGQGPQFIFQYYREEENGRGNFPPRFSGLQFPNYSSELNVNALELDDSALYLCASSTGTSGTGELFFGEGSRLTVL.

The rearrangement uses TRBV9 and TRBJ2-2; possibly TRBD1 for D (6 bases). This CDR3 has 13 residues. Germline values: CDR1 SGDLS, CDR2 YYNGEE. With 2 bases removed from V and 8 bases from J, the gap between germline ends came to 10 bases. CDR3 protein: CASSVGHQGELFF. The CDR3 nucleotides read TGTGCCAGCAGCGTGGGACATCAAGGGGAGCTGTTTTTT.

This chain links TRBV11-2 with TRBJ1-1, with unresolved D. With 1 base removed from V and 3 bases from J, the gap between germline ends came to 15 bases. The CDR3 loop spans 16 amino acids. Germline values: CDR1 SGHAT, CDR2 FQNNGV. The CDR3 protein is CASSLVVTVLYTEAFF. Here the CDR3 DNA reads TGTGCCAGCAGCTTAGTAGTCACAGTCCTCTACACTGAAGCTTTCTTT.

This chain uses TRBV18 with TRBJ2-1; the match to TRBD1 covers 7 bases. This CDR3 is 15 amino acids long. CDR1 and CDR2 from the germline V gene are KGHSH and LQKENI. V shed 1 base, J shed 5 bases, and the junction held 5 bases outside the gene matches. DNA for the CDR3: TGTGCCAGCTCACCACGACAGGGAATAAACAATGAGCAGTTCTTC. Protein: CASSPRQGINNEQFF.

The chain uses TRBV5-1 and TRBJ2-7; perhaps TRBD2 as D (6 bases). V lost 2 bases and J 7 bases, leaving 19 bases between the germline ends. The CDR3 has 15 residues. Germline loops: CDR1 SGHRS, CDR2 YFSETQ. DNA for the CDR3: TGCGCCAGCAGCTTAGGTTGGGGAGGTCCAGGGGAGCAGTACTTC. As protein: CASSLGWGGPGEQYF.